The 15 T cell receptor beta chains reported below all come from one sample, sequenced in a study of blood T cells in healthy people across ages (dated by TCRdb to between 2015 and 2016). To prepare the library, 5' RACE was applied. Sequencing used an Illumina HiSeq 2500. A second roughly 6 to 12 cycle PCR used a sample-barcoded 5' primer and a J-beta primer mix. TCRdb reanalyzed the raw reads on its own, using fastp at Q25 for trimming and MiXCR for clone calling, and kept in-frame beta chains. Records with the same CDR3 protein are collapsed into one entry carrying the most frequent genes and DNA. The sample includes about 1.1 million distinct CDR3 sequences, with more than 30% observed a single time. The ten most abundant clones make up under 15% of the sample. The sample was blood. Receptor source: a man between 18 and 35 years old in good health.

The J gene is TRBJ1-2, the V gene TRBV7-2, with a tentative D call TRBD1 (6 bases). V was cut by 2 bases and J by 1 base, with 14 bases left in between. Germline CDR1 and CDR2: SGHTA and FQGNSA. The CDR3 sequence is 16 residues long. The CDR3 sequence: CASSLNYPDSNYGYTF. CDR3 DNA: TGTGCCAGCAGCTTAAACTACCCGGACAGTAACTATGGCTACACCTTC.

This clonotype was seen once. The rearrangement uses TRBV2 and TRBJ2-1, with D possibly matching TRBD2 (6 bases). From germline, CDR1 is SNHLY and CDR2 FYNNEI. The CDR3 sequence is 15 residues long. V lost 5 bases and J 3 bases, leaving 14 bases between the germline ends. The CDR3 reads CASSTPEGFYNEQFF. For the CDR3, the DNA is TGTGCCAGCAGTACCCCGGAGGGTTTCTACAATGAGCAGTTCTTC.

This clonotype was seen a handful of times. This CDR3 reads CASSQDVGGLNEQFF. The CDR3, as DNA: TGCGCCAGCAGCCAAGATGTTGGGGGTCTGAATGAGCAGTTCTTC. V gene TRBV4-3 combines with J gene TRBJ2-1; tentatively, D is TRBD1 or TRBD2 (5 bases each). The V gene's germline CDR1 is LGHNA and CDR2 YSLEER. There are 15 residues in the CDR3. V was pared by 0 bases and J by 7 bases, with 13 bases between.

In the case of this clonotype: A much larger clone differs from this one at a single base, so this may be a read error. The CDR3 loop is CASSTGTGGGVIYNEQFF. CDR3 bases: TGTGCCAGCAGTACCGGGACTGGCGGGGGGGTAATCTACAATGAGCAGTTCTTC. The chain has TRBV12-3 or TRBV12-4 and TRBJ2-1; 9 bases match TRBD2. There are 18 residues in the CDR3. V lost 5 bases to trimming and J lost 3 bases; unmatched junction nucleotides: 14.

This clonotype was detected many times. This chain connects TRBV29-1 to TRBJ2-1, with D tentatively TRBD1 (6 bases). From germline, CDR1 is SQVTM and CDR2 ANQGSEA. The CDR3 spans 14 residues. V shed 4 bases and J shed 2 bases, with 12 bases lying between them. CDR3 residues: CSVVFGDTYNEQFF. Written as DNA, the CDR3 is TGCAGCGTTGTCTTCGGGGACACCTACAATGAGCAGTTCTTC.

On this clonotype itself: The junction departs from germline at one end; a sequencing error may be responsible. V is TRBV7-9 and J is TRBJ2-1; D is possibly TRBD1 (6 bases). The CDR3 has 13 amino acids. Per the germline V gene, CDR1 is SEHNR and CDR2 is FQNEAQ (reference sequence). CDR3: CASRNRDINVQFF. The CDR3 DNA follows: TGTGCCAGCAGGAACCGGGACATCAATGTGCAGTTCTTC.

CDR3 region: CASSLEYRANYGYTF. CDR3 nucleotides: TGTGCCAGCAGTTTAGAGTACAGGGCGAACTATGGCTACACCTTC. V gene TRBV12-3 or TRBV12-4 combines with J gene TRBJ1-2, with D perhaps TRBD1 (6 bases). Trimming stripped 1 base from V and 2 bases from J, with 11 bases between. The CDR3 length is 15 residues.

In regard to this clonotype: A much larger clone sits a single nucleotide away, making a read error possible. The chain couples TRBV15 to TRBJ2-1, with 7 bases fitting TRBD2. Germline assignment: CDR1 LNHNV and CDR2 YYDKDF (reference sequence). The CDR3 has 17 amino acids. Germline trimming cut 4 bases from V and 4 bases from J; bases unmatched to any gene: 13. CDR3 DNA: TGTGCCACCAGCAATGCTCCGGGGGGACCTATGTACAATGAGCAGTTCTTC. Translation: CATSNAPGGPMYNEQFF.

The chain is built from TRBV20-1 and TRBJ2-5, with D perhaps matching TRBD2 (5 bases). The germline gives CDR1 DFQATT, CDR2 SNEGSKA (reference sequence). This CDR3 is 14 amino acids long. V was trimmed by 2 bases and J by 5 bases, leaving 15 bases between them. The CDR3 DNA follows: TGCAGTGCTAGACATCCGGACTTCGCGGAGACCCAGTACTTC. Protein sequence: CSARHPDFAETQYF.

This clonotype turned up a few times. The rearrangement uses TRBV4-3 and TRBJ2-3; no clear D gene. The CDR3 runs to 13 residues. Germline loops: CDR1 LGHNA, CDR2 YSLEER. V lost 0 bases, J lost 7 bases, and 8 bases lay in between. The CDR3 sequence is CASSQDHSYTQYF. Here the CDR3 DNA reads TGCGCCAGCAGCCAAGATCACTCTTATACGCAGTATTTT.

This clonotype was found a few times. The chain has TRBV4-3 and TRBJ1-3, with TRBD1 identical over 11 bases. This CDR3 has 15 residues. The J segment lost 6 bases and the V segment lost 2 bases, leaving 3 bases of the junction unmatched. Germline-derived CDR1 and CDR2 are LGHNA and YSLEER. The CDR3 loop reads CASSQQDRGPNTIYF. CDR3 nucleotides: TGCGCCAGCAGCCAACAGGACAGGGGGCCAAACACCATATATTTT.

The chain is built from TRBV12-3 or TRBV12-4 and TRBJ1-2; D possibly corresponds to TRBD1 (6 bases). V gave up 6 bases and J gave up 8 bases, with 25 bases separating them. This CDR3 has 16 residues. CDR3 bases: TGTGCCAGCAGCCCTGGGACACGGATTGACTCGGAGGGCTACACCTTC. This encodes CASSPGTRIDSEGYTF.

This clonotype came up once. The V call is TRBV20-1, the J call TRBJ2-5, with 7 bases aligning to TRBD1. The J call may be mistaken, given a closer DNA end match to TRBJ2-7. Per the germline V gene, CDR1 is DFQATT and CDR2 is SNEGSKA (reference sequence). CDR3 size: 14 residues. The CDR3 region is CSARNRDRNYEQYF. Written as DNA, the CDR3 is TGCAGTGCTAGAAACCGGGACAGAAACTACGAGCAGTACTTC.

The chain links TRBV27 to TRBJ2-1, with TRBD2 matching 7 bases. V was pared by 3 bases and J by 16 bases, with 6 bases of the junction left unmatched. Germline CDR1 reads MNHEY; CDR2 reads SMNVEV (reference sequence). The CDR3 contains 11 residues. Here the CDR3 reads CASSLCGGRFF. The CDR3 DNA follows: TGTGCCAGCAGTTTGTGCGGGGGTCGCTTCTTC.

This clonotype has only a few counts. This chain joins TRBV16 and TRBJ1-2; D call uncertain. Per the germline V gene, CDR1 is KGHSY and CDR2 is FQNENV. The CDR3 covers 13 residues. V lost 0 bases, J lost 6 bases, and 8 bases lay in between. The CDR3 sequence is CASSQSLADGYTF. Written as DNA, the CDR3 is TGTGCCAGCAGCCAATCTCTTGCTGATGGCTACACCTTC.